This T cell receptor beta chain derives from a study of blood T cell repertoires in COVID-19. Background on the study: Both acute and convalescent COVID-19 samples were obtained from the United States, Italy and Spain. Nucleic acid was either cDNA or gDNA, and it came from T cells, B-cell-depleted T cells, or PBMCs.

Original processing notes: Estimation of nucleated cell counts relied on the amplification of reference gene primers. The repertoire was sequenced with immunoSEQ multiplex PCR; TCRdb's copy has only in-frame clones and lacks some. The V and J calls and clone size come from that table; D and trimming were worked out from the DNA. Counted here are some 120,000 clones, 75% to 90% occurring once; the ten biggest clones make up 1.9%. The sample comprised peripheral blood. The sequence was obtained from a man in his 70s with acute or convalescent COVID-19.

CDR3 DNA: TGTGCCAGCAGTTGGGGTGAAGGGGGCCGAGCTTTCTTT. Its translation is CASSWGEGGRAFF. This rearrangement joins TRBV6-5 to TRBJ1-1, with 7 bases aligning to TRBD1. The CDR3 runs to 13 residues. Unmatched junction bases numbered 9, after V lost 4 bases and J lost 10 bases. The germline gives CDR1 MNHEY, CDR2 SVGAGI.